One sample yielded the 18 T cell receptor beta chains listed below, sequenced in a study of T cell responses to AZD1222 COVID-19 vaccine. TCRdb keeps only in-frame clones here, not all; method: immunoSEQ multiplex PCR. The sample consists of some 120,000 clones, about nine tenths of them appearing once. Sequenced material: peripheral blood, taken 28 days after the second dose of the MenACWY control vaccine. The receptor source for this set is an adult who received the MenACWY meningococcal vaccine as a control.

The chain has TRBV6-5 and TRBJ2-3; D is ambiguous. This CDR3 has 15 residues. The V end was cut by 2 bases, the J end by 5 bases, with 14 bases between. Germline CDR1 and CDR2: MNHEY and SVGAGI. The CDR3 nucleotides are TGTGCCAGCAGTTACCATCCCTTGAGTGAAGATACGCAGTATTTT. Translating gives CASSYHPLSEDTQYF.

CDR3 nucleotide sequence: TGCAGCGTTGAGAGCATCCACAATGAGCAGTTCTTC. Protein sequence: CSVESIHNEQFF. The chain joins TRBV29-1 to TRBJ2-1; D call uncertain. The CDR3 consists of 12 residues. Germline values: CDR1 SQVTM, CDR2 ANQGSEA. Trimming shortened V by 3 bases and J by 5 bases, and 8 bases separated the two germline ends.

The chain couples TRBV7-3 to TRBJ2-5; 9 nucleotides align to TRBD1. J was trimmed by 4 bases and V by 4 bases; bases with no gene match: 4. This CDR3 is 14 amino acids long. CDR1 is SGHTA and CDR2 is FQGTGA in the germline V gene. In DNA, the CDR3 is TGTGCCAGCAGCTCCACGGGACAGGGAGAGACCCAGTACTTC. This gives the protein CASSSTGQGETQYF.

The gene calls are TRBV6-5 and TRBJ2-2, with TRBD1 matching 7 bases. The ends lost 2 bases at V and 9 bases at J; junction bases unmatched: 6. CDR1 is MNHEY, CDR2 SVGAGI, per germline. There are 14 residues in the CDR3. DNA for the CDR3: TGTGCCAGCAGTTACGCAACAGGGGCCCGGGAGCTGTTTTTT. Its translation is CASSYATGARELFF.

V usage is TRBV10-3 and J usage is TRBJ1-6, with D possibly matching TRBD1 (5 bases). The germline V and J ends were trimmed by 5 bases and 7 bases, with 9 bases remaining between them. The CDR3 totals 13 residues. Germline-derived CDR1 and CDR2 are ENHRY and SYGVKD. The CDR3 nucleotides read TGTGCCATCAGTCAGGGAGAGAATTCACCCCTCCACTTT. Protein product: CAISQGENSPLHF.

The chain is built from TRBV27 and TRBJ1-2; 7 bases align to TRBD1. In germline, CDR1 is MNHEY, CDR2 SMNVEV (reference sequence). This CDR3 has 16 residues. J was trimmed by 0 bases and V by 6 bases; bases with no gene match: 10. The CDR3 is CASSPLGGKTNYGYTF. In nucleotides, the CDR3 is TGTGCCAGCAGCCCACTAGGGGGCAAAACTAACTATGGCTACACCTTC.

The rearrangement joins TRBV19 to TRBJ1-5, with D unclear. The V gene's germline CDR1 is LNHDA and CDR2 SQIVND (reference sequence). Trimming shortened V by 3 bases and J by 3 bases, and 12 bases separated the two germline ends. The CDR3 spans 15 residues. For the CDR3, the DNA is TGTGCCAGTAGTATCGTTCTCGGTTTCAATCAGCCCCAGCATTTT. Its protein product is CASSIVLGFNQPQHF.

The rearrangement joins TRBV24-1 to TRBJ2-1, with TRBD2 as a possible D gene (5 bases). Trimming removed 0 bases at V and 4 bases at J, with 12 bases between. CDR3 length: 16 residues. Germline V gene sequence: CDR1 KGHDR, CDR2 SFDVKD. The CDR3 reads CATSDLRPGEYNEQFF. Written as DNA, the CDR3 is TGTGCCACCAGTGATTTGCGACCCGGGGAGTACAATGAGCAGTTCTTC.

The V gene is TRBV24-1, the J gene TRBJ1-4; possibly TRBD1 for D (5 bases). Trimming took off 2 bases at V and 2 bases at J, with 8 bases between the two ends. CDR1 and CDR2 (germline): KGHDR, SFDVKD. CDR3 size: 15 residues. The CDR3 is CATSDSGRTNEKLFF. In DNA, the CDR3 is TGTGCCACCAGTGATTCAGGGAGGACTAATGAAAAACTGTTTTTT.

The chain is built from TRBV28 and TRBJ1-2; tentatively, D is TRBD1 (6 bases). From germline, CDR1 is MDHEN and CDR2 SYDVKM. Trimming took off 9 bases at V and 7 bases at J, with 18 bases between the two ends. The CDR3 extends over 13 amino acids. CDR3 DNA sequence: TGTGCCAGTTTAGGTGGACAGCGGAGTGGCTACACCTTC. It translates to CASLGGQRSGYTF.

The J gene is TRBJ2-7, the V gene TRBV27; TRBD1 is a possible D gene (6 bases). Germline V lookup: CDR1 MNHEY, CDR2 SMNVEV (reference sequence). With 5 bases removed from V and 4 bases from J, the gap between germline ends came to 15 bases. CDR3 size: 14 residues. The CDR3 bases are TGTGCCAGCAGTAAACCCCCCACAGGGTACGAGCAGTACGTC. It codes for CASSKPPTGYEQYV.

This chain links TRBV4-3 with TRBJ1-2; TRBD1 might be the D (5 bases). Per germline, CDR1 LGHNA and CDR2 YSLEER. CDR3 size: 16 residues. Trimming cost V 0 bases and J 6 bases, with 17 bases left between them. The CDR3 sequence: CASSQEFGAGPNGYTF. As DNA, the CDR3 is TGCGCCAGCAGCCAAGAGTTTGGGGCGGGACCCAATGGCTACACCTTC.

CDR3 residues: CASKRASGAYEQYF. DNA of the CDR3: TGTGCCAGCAAGCGCGCTAGCGGGGCGTACGAGCAGTACTTC. The genes are TRBV11-2 and TRBJ2-7; TRBD2 agrees at 9 bases. Per germline, CDR1 SGHAT and CDR2 FQNNGV. The CDR3 is 14 residues long. Trimming took 7 bases from V and 4 from J; bases not matched to a gene: 8.

The J gene is TRBJ1-1, the V gene TRBV10-3, with 10 positions matching TRBD1. Trimming took 10 bases from V and 3 from J; bases not matched to a gene: 5. The germline V gene has CDR1 ENHRY and CDR2 SYGVKD. The CDR3 runs to 13 residues. The CDR3 nucleotides read TGTGCCAGCAGGACAGGGGGGTACACTGAAGCTTTCTTT. This codes for CASRTGGYTEAFF.

This clone was picked up one time. The CDR3: CASSAAPPQETQYF. Here the CDR3 DNA reads TGTGCCAGCAGCGCAGCGCCACCCCAAGAGACCCAGTACTTC. This chain links TRBV9 with TRBJ2-5; D remains unclear. There are 14 residues in the CDR3. Germline CDR1 is SGDLS and CDR2 is YYNGEE. Trimming left V 3 bases short and J 1 base short, with 10 bases between.

In its sample, this clone was seen once. The chain combines TRBV12-1 with TRBJ1-5; TRBD1 is taken as the D call from the table, unchecked against the DNA. TRBV12-1 is noted as a pseudogene. This CDR3 comprises 19 residues. For the CDR3, the DNA is TGTGCCAGCAGCTCTCAAGCACCGGGACAGGGGGCTCGGCATCAGCCCCAGCATTTT. This gives the protein CASSSQAPGQGARHQPQHF.

The J gene is TRBJ2-2, the V gene TRBV5-1; D may correspond to TRBD1 or TRBD2 (5 bases each). Germline V lookup: CDR1 SGHRS, CDR2 YFSETQ. This CDR3 spans 14 amino acids. V lost 7 bases and J 5 bases, leaving 15 bases between the germline ends. Here the CDR3 reads CASQWGSGTGELFF. Written as DNA, the CDR3 is TGCGCCAGCCAGTGGGGGAGTGGTACCGGGGAGCTGTTTTTT.

The chain uses TRBV5-1 and TRBJ2-2, with 8 bases matching TRBD1. CDR1 and CDR2 (germline): SGHRS, YFSETQ. V shed 0 bases, J shed 4 bases, and the junction held 8 bases outside the gene matches. The CDR3 has 17 residues. The CDR3 coding sequence is TGCGCCAGCAGCTTGGCAGTGGACAGGGCGGGCACCGGGGAGCTGTTTTTT. Its translation is CASSLAVDRAGTGELFF.